A selection of T cell receptor beta chains follows, all from one sample in a study of blood T cell repertoires in COVID-19. Assay used: immunoSEQ multiplex PCR; TCRdb lists only in-frame clones, some missing. Counted here are over 70,000 clones, 82% occurring once; the ten biggest clones make up under 11%. Sample: peripheral blood. Receptors originate from a man in his sixties with acute or convalescent COVID-19. The CDR3 runs from the conserved cysteine through the conserved F or W. Each record gives: J gene, clone size, D gene, V gene, CDR3 DNA, CDR3 protein. A D gene is named only where the DNA matches it firmly. For some rows the clone size is stated as once, few or many, or as a class when expanded; others skip it.

TRBJ2-4 . . TRBV7-2 TGTGCCAGCAGCCCCGGACTAGCCAAAAACATTCAGTACTTC CASSPGLAKNIQYF
TRBJ1-2 . . TRBV5-6 TGTGCCAGCAGCTTGACAGGAACCAACTATGGCTACACCTTC CASSLTGTNYGYTF
TRBJ2-1 . TRBD1 TRBV28 TGTGCCAGCACCCCTTGGGGACAGGGCTTTAATGAGCAGTTCTTC CASTPWGQGFNEQFF
TRBJ2-7 . TRBD1 TRBV27 TGTGCCAGCAGTTTAATTTCGACAGGGGGCTACGAGCAGTACTTC CASSLISTGGYEQYF
TRBJ1-5 once . TRBV7-9 TGTGCCAGCAGCTCCTGGCGGGGGGACGGAGGTCAGCCCCAGCATTTT CASSSWRGDGGQPQHF
TRBJ2-1 . . TRBV3-1/TRBV3-2 TGTGCCAGCAGCCCTGGATGGCTAGCGGAGCAGTTCTTC CASSPGWLAEQFF
TRBJ2-5 . TRBD1 TRBV5-1 TGCGCCAGCAGTTGGGACAGCCAAGAGACCCAGTACTTC CASSWDSQETQYF
TRBJ1-1 . . TRBV28 TGTGCCAGCAGTTTACCCATGAACACTGAAGCTTTCTTT CASSLPMNTEAFF
TRBJ1-2 . TRBD1 TRBV5-4 TGTGCCAGCAGCCCCGGGGGGGACAGGGGACATGGCTACACCTTC CASSPGGDRGHGYTF
TRBJ2-2 . TRBD2 TRBV28 TGTGCCAGCAGTTCTGGACTAGGCATCGGGGAGCTGTTTTTT CASSSGLGIGELFF
TRBJ2-2 . . TRBV4-1 TGCGCCAGCAGCAACTACCTACAGGGAGGGGGCACCGGGGAGCTGTTTTTT CASSNYLQGGGTGELFF
TRBJ2-7 few TRBD1 TRBV5-1 TGCGCCAGCAGCGTTACAGGGGGCACCACCTACGAGCAGTACTTC CASSVTGGTTYEQYF
TRBJ2-7 . . TRBV20-1 TGCAGTGCTAGATTAACCTACGAGCAGTACTTC CSARLTYEQYF
TRBJ2-3 few TRBD2 TRBV10-2 TGCGCCAGCAGGGGGGGTCAGCGGGGATACACAGATACGCAGTATTTT CASRGGQRGYTDTQYF
TRBJ1-2 . TRBD1 TRBV4-1 TGCGCCAGCAGCCAAGATCCCGACAGGGACTATGGCTACACCTTC CASSQDPDRDYGYTF
TRBJ2-5 . . TRBV2 TGTGCCAGCAGTGTTCAGGAGACCCAGTACTTC CASSVQETQYF
TRBJ2-6 . . TRBV4-1 TGCGCCAGCAGCCAAGGGGGGGTCCCGGGCAGGCTCCCAACTGGGGCCAACGTCCTGACTTTC CASSQGGVPGRLPTGANVLTF
TRBJ1-5 once . TRBV12-3/TRBV12-4 TGTGCCAGCAGTCTCCGAGGTTATCAGCCCCAGCATTTT CASSLRGYQPQHF
TRBJ1-2 . . TRBV3-1/TRBV3-2 TGTGCCAGCAGCCATCCTCAGGCCTACTATGGCTACACCTTC CASSHPQAYYGYTF
TRBJ1-6 . . TRBV6-5 TGTGCCAGCAGTTACTCGAATCAGGGCGGTTCACCCCTCCACTTT CASSYSNQGGSPLHF
TRBJ2-2 once . TRBV27 TGTGCCAGCAGTTACCCCCAGCGAGGGTTGCCCGGGGAGCTGTTTTTT CASSYPQRGLPGELFF
TRBJ2-3 . TRBD2 TRBV3-1/TRBV3-2 TGTGCCAGCAGCCAAGCCGGGGGGGTAGGGGCAGATACGCAGTATTTT CASSQAGGVGADTQYF
TRBJ1-2 . . TRBV27 TGTGCCAGCAGACAGGGAGCTGTGGGAGGCTACACCTTC CASRQGAVGGYTF
TRBJ1-1 few . TRBV27 TGTGCCAGCAGCTCCCGGCGGGGAAACAAGAACACTGAAGCTTTCTTT CASSSRRGNKNTEAFF
TRBJ2-3 . . TRBV20-1 TGCAGTGCTTACACCACAGATACGCAGTATTTT CSAYTTDTQYF
TRBJ2-5 . . TRBV29-1 TGCAGCGTTGCCCAGGGAAGCCAAGAGACCCAGTACTTC CSVAQGSQETQYF
TRBJ1-2 . . TRBV19 TGTGCCAGTAGTATAGGCCTGACAGGCGCCAGTGGAGGCTACACCTTC CASSIGLTGASGGYTF
TRBJ2-7 . TRBD1 TRBV11-2 TGTGCCAGCAGCTCTCTAAGACAGGGGATGAGGTACTTC CASSSLRQGMRYF
TRBJ2-5 once . TRBV4-1 TGCGCCAGCAGCCAACATGAGACCCAGTACTTC CASSQHETQYF
TRBJ2-1 . . TRBV5-1 TGCGCCAGCAGCTTGGATGCGAGCTCCTACAATGAGCAGTTCTTC CASSLDASSYNEQFF
TRBJ1-4 . TRBD1 TRBV11-2 TGTGCCAGCAGCCCCATAGACAGGGGGCTCGAAAAACTGTTTTTT CASSPIDRGLEKLFF
TRBJ2-3 . . TRBV10-3 TGTGCCATCAGGGGGCTTAGCACAGATACGCAGTATTTT CAIRGLSTDTQYF
TRBJ1-1 . TRBD1 TRBV10-3 TGTGCCATCGGGGGACAGCGGCTGAACACTGAAGCTTTCTTT CAIGGQRLNTEAFF
TRBJ2-1 . . TRBV18 TGTGCCAGCTCACCGCCCCGAGGGCGTAACAATGAGCAGTTCTTC CASSPPRGRNNEQFF
TRBJ1-2 few . TRBV9 TGTGCCAGCAGCGTGACGACAGGCGCCTATGGCTACACCTTC CASSVTTGAYGYTF
TRBJ2-5 . TRBD1 TRBV7-6 TGTGCCAGCAGCTTAGAGCAGGGGGCCGGGGAGACCCAGTACTTC CASSLEQGAGETQYF
TRBJ2-5 . TRBD1 TRBV7-8 TGTGCCAGCAGCTCACCGACAGGGGGGTTGGAGACCCAGTACTTC CASSSPTGGLETQYF
TRBJ2-5 . . TRBV18 TGTGCCAGCTCACCACTTTTGGCGGGGCAAGAGACCCAGTACTTC CASSPLLAGQETQYF
TRBJ2-3 . . TRBV29-1 TGCAGCGTCCCCGGAGTAGCAACAGATACGCAGTATTTT CSVPGVATDTQYF
TRBJ2-7 . . TRBV7-9 TGTGCCAGCAGCCTCGACACTACGGGGGATCTCGAGCAGTACTTC CASSLDTTGDLEQYF
TRBJ1-3 few . TRBV11-2 TGTGCCAGCAGCCCAAACTTGCCGGGAAGTGGAAACACCATATATTTT CASSPNLPGSGNTIYF
TRBJ1-1 few . TRBV3-1/TRBV3-2 TGTGCCAGCAGCCTCGGGAGGTCGAACACTGAAGCTTTCTTT CASSLGRSNTEAFF
TRBJ2-7 once . TRBV5-5 TGTGCCAGCAGCTTCCTACACGAGCAGTACTTC CASSFLHEQYF
TRBJ2-3 . TRBD2 TRBV6-6 TGTGCCAGCAGCTTAGCGGGAGGTGTAGATACGCAGTATTTT CASSLAGGVDTQYF
TRBJ2-1 . TRBD1 TRBV27 TGTGCCAGCAGTTCCCGGACAGGGTCGGTTAATATAAATGAGCAGTTCTTC CASSSRTGSVNINEQFF
TRBJ1-2 . TRBD1 TRBV19 TGTGCCAGTAGTATTAGGCAGGGGGGAGTGAGGGGCTACACCTTC CASSIRQGGVRGYTF
TRBJ2-2 . . TRBV9 TGTGCCAGCAGCGCCTACACCGGGGAGCTGTTTTTT CASSAYTGELFF
TRBJ1-5 few TRBD1 TRBV5-6 TGTGCCAGCAGCCTCACAAAGACAGGGGTTGTCGAGCCCCAGCATTTT CASSLTKTGVVEPQHF
TRBJ1-1 once TRBD1 TRBV6-5 TGTGCCAGCGTGAGACAGGGACGTACTGAAGCTTTCTTT CASVRQGRTEAFF
TRBJ2-2 . . TRBV7-9 TGTGCCAGCAGCCGGGGGGCACACACCGGGGAGCTGTTTTTT CASSRGAHTGELFF